Only a few counts were recorded for the clone carrying this T cell receptor beta chain. The antigen is unknown. Germline V gene data show CDR1 as SQVTM and CDR2 as ANQGSEA. This CDR3 has 12 amino acids. The germline V and J ends were trimmed by 4 bases and 3 bases, with 9 bases remaining between them. The source of the sample is a study of T cell responses to AZD1222 COVID-19 vaccine. Sequencing used immunoSEQ multiplex PCR; TCRdb keeps in-frame clones, though not all of them. The table lists approximately 180,000 clones, around nine tenths of them singletons. Study-wide points: Without day 14 samples, only post-peak T cell repertoires were studied.

The specimen comprised peripheral blood, sampled on day 0 of AZD1222 vaccination. The chain is built from TRBV29-1 and TRBJ1-1; perhaps TRBD1 as D (5 bases). The sequence was obtained from an adult in good health. CDR3: CSVVRQHTEAFF. DNA of the CDR3: TGCAGCGTTGTCCGACAGCACACTGAAGCTTTCTTT.